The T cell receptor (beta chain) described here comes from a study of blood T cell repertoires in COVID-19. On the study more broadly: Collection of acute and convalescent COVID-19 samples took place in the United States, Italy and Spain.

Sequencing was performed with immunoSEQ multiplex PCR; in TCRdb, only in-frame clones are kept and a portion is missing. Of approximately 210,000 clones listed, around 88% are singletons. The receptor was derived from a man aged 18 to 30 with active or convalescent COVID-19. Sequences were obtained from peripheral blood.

CDR3 residues: CASSGTTDPNEKLFF. For the CDR3, the DNA is TGTGCCAGCAGTGGAACGACAGACCCAAATGAAAAACTGTTTTTT. V and J are TRBV6-4 and TRBJ1-4; D may be TRBD1 (5 bases). Looked up from germline, CDR1 is MRHNA and CDR2 is SNTAGT. This CDR3 has 15 amino acids. V lost 4 bases to trimming and J lost 5 bases, with 14 bases between them.